The 28 T cell receptor beta chains given below trace back to one sample, sequenced in a study of shared clonotypes between healthy human individuals. Naive CD8 cells lacked CD45RO and underwent positive selection for CCR7, leaving out terminally differentiated effector memory CD45RA+ cells. Sequencing used immunoSEQ multiplex PCR; TCRdb keeps in-frame clones, though not all of them. The sample has 600,000 or so clones, 85% to 95% seen once. The sequenced sample was naive CD8+ T cells sorted from blood. All receptors come from a woman in her 30s in good health.

Concerning this clone: One end of the junction varies from germline; a read error may be responsible. The rearrangement uses TRBV4-1 and TRBJ2-5; 7 bases map to TRBD1. From germline, CDR1 is MGHRA and CDR2 YSYEKL. The CDR3 consists of 13 residues. The CDR3 region is CASSHQQGQPLDF. CDR3 coding DNA: TGCGCCAGCAGCCATCAGCAGGGACAGCCTCTGGACTTC.

The chain carries TRBV28 and TRBJ2-5; the D call may be TRBD1 or TRBD2 (6 bases each). V dropped 3 bases and J dropped 2 bases, with 16 bases sitting between them. The CDR3 extends over 16 amino acids. Germline CDR1 reads MDHEN; CDR2 reads SYDVKM. CDR3 sequence reads: CASSFGRGQLQETQYF. CDR3 DNA sequence: TGTGCCAGCAGTTTCGGCCGGGGGCAGCTACAAGAGACCCAGTACTTC. Combining the CDR3 with reference TRBV28 and TRBJ2-5 gives the whole variable domain DVKVTQSSRYLVKRTGEKVFLECVQDMDHENMFWYRQDPGLGLRLIYFSYDVKMKEKGDIPEGYSVSREKKERFSLILESASTNQTSMYLCASSFGRGQLQETQYFGPGTRLLVL.

CDR3 region: CASNAGTSGHNEQFF. For the CDR3, the DNA is TGTGCCAGCAACGCCGGGACTAGCGGGCACAATGAGCAGTTCTTC. The rearrangement joins TRBV9 to TRBJ2-1; 12 bases align to TRBD2. The germline gives CDR1 SGDLS, CDR2 YYNGEE. V trimming: 6 bases; J trimming: 5 bases; junction bases outside the gene matches: 6. The CDR3 totals 15 residues.

This chain uses TRBV2 with TRBJ2-3; D may be TRBD2 (5 bases). V gave up 3 bases and J gave up 4 bases, with 14 bases separating them. Germline values: CDR1 SNHLY, CDR2 FYNNEI. The CDR3 is made up of 15 amino acids. CDR3 bases: TGTGCCAGCAGTGAGGGCCCCGGGGTGCCAGATACGCAGTATTTT. As protein: CASSEGPGVPDTQYF.

The chain combines TRBV4-1 with TRBJ2-1; D is unclear. The CDR3 length is 14 residues. V was pared by 3 bases and J by 4 bases, with 10 bases between. Germline CDR1 is MGHRA and CDR2 is YSYEKL. CDR3 protein: CASSHPGSYNEQFF. The CDR3 nucleotides are TGCGCCAGCAGCCACCCTGGCAGTTACAATGAGCAGTTCTTC.

The rearrangement uses TRBV7-3 and TRBJ2-1; possible D gene TRBD2, 6 bases. The germline V and J ends were trimmed by 4 bases and 5 bases, with 12 bases remaining between them. This CDR3 has 14 residues. Germline V gene sequence: CDR1 SGHTA, CDR2 FQGTGA. This chain's CDR3 is CASSSLGGDNEQFF. CDR3 nucleotides: TGTGCCAGCAGCTCGCTGGGGGGAGACAATGAGCAGTTCTTC.

V is TRBV28 and J is TRBJ2-5; 9 nucleotides match TRBD2. The J call may be in error: the DNA end matches TRBJ2-7 better. The CDR3 contains 14 residues. CDR1 is MDHEN, CDR2 SYDVKM, per germline. CDR3 loop: CASSFALAGYEQYF. The CDR3 nucleotides are TGTGCCAGCAGTTTCGCTCTAGCGGGATACGAGCAGTACTTC.

The rearrangement links TRBV5-6 to TRBJ2-1; maybe TRBD2 (6 bases). CDR3 length: 15 amino acids. Trimming took 0 bases from V and 7 from J, leaving 14 bases between them. In germline, CDR1 is SGHDT, CDR2 YYEEEE. CDR3 protein: CASSLAGRDTNEQFF. CDR3 bases: TGTGCCAGCAGCTTGGCAGGGCGGGATACGAATGAGCAGTTCTTC. Looking up the rest from reference TRBV5-6 and TRBJ2-1 gives the full variable domain: DAGVTQSPTHLIKTRGQQVTLRCSPKSGHDTVSWYQQALGQGPQFIFQYYEEEERQRGNFPDRFSGHQFPNYSSELNVNALLLGDSALYLCASSLAGRDTNEQFFGPGTRLTVL.

DNA for the CDR3: TGCGCCAGCAGCCAAGATGGGAGGGGTTTACTCTCCTACGAGCAGTACTTC. Its translation: CASSQDGRGLLSYEQYF. The chain employs TRBV4-1 and TRBJ2-7, with 7 nucleotides matching TRBD2. CDR3 length: 17 residues. The germline V gene encodes CDR1 MGHRA and CDR2 YSYEKL. Losses at the gene ends were 0 bases for V and 0 bases for J; bases not matched to a gene: 8.

The chain joins TRBV28 to TRBJ2-2; a possible D gene is TRBD1 (5 bases). Germline assignment: CDR1 MDHEN and CDR2 SYDVKM. Trimming stripped 5 bases from V and 5 bases from J, with 15 bases between. There are 15 residues in the CDR3. CDR3 in amino acids: CASSPRQGRTGELFF. The CDR3, as DNA: TGTGCCAGCAGTCCCCGCCAGGGAAGGACCGGGGAGCTGTTTTTT.

CDR3 protein: CASSLGPSPSGANVLTF. CDR3 nucleotide sequence: TGTGCCAGCAGCTTGGGCCCGAGTCCCTCTGGGGCCAACGTCCTGACTTTC. The rearrangement joins TRBV7-9 to TRBJ2-6; D unclear. CDR1 and CDR2 from the germline V gene are SEHNR and FQNEAQ (reference sequence). V lost 3 bases to trimming and J lost 0 bases, with 12 bases between them. The CDR3 extends over 17 amino acids.

This clone was observed once. This rearrangement joins TRBV4-1 to TRBJ1-5; maybe TRBD1 (6 bases). The CDR3 is 16 amino acids. With 4 bases removed from V and 1 base from J, the gap between germline ends came to 14 bases. Germline CDR1 reads MGHRA; CDR2 reads YSYEKL. The chain's CDR3 is CASSREGEVSNQPQHF. For the CDR3, the DNA is TGCGCCAGCAGCCGAGAGGGGGAAGTAAGCAATCAGCCCCAGCATTTT.

Concerning this clone itself: Other DNA sequences in the sample encode the same CDR3. The CDR3 sequence: CATSRAGSYNEQFF. For the CDR3, the DNA is TGTGCCACCAGCAGAGCGGGTTCCTACAATGAGCAGTTCTTC. The chain recombines TRBV15 with TRBJ2-1; D remains ambiguous. Germline CDR1 LNHNV, CDR2 YYDKDF (reference sequence). The CDR3 extends over 14 amino acids. The V and J ends lost 1 base and 1 base respectively, with 5 bases between them.

The J gene is TRBJ2-3, the V gene TRBV5-1; TRBD2 aligns across 13 bases. The trim removed 4 bases at V and 3 bases at J, leaving 5 bases unmatched. CDR1 SGHRS and CDR2 YFSETQ come from the germline V gene. This CDR3 spans 16 amino acids. The CDR3 region is CASSPWTSGSTDTQYF. Written as DNA, the CDR3 is TGCGCCAGCAGCCCCTGGACTAGCGGGAGTACAGATACGCAGTATTTT.

The rearrangement links TRBV28 to TRBJ2-7; D possibly corresponds to TRBD2 (6 bases). CDR1 is MDHEN and CDR2 is SYDVKM in the germline V gene. V lost 2 bases and J 0 bases, leaving 14 bases between the germline ends. This CDR3 contains 16 residues. The CDR3 region has the DNA TGTGCCAGCAGTTTAATCGCGGGGCTTCACTCCTACGAGCAGTACTTC. Protein sequence: CASSLIAGLHSYEQYF.

The sample holds one count of this clone. The gene calls are TRBV27 and TRBJ1-1, with D unresolved. Germline V gene data show CDR1 as MNHEY and CDR2 as SMNVEV (reference sequence). The CDR3 runs to 13 residues. Trimming took 3 bases from V and 4 from J, leaving 9 bases between them. The CDR3 nucleotides are TGTGCCAGCAGTTTTTTGCCGACCACTGAAGCTTTCTTT. Residues: CASSFLPTTEAFF.

V usage is TRBV19 and J usage is TRBJ2-7; D gene unclear. Trimming removed 4 bases from V and 5 bases from J, with 12 bases in between. CDR3 length: 13 residues. In germline, CDR1 is LNHDA, CDR2 SQIVND (reference sequence). The CDR3 DNA follows: TGTGCCAGTAGTAACTCACTTGAGGACGAGCAGTACTTC. The encoded protein is CASSNSLEDEQYF.

The J gene is TRBJ2-7, the V gene TRBV5-8; D gene unclear. From germline, CDR1 is SGHTS and CDR2 YDEGEE. The CDR3 totals 11 residues. V shed 7 bases and J shed 0 bases, with 5 bases lying between them. For the CDR3, the DNA is TGTGCCAGCCATAGCTCCTACGAGCAGTACTTC. As protein: CASHSSYEQYF.

The chain carries TRBV29-1 and TRBJ1-2; unclear D gene. The V end was cut by 6 bases, the J end by 4 bases, with 12 bases between. Per germline, CDR1 SQVTM and CDR2 ANQGSEA. The CDR3 is 12 residues long. This CDR3 is CSVVDTGYGYTF. The CDR3 DNA reads as TGCAGCGTGGTAGACACGGGCTATGGCTACACCTTC.

This clone was counted a single time. The V and J genes are TRBV2 and TRBJ1-4; D is possibly TRBD1 (6 bases). Per germline, CDR1 SNHLY and CDR2 FYNNEI. This CDR3 has 16 residues. Trimming stripped 4 bases from V and 4 bases from J, with 16 bases between. The CDR3 DNA reads as TGTGCCAGCAGTGGGGACACCCAGGATTTTAATGAAAAACTGTTTTTT. It is translated as CASSGDTQDFNEKLFF.

This chain uses TRBV6-4 with TRBJ2-1; no firm D call. V was pared by 5 bases and J by 0 bases, with 8 bases between. Germline V gene lookup returns CDR1 MRHNA and CDR2 SNTAGT. The CDR3 has 14 residues. CDR3 residues: CASSSQASYNEQFF. In DNA, the CDR3 is TGTGCCAGCAGTAGCCAGGCCTCCTACAATGAGCAGTTCTTC.

The genes are TRBV12-5 and TRBJ1-1; tentatively, D is TRBD1 (5 bases). Trimming took 5 bases from V and 1 from J, leaving 8 bases between them. The CDR3 is made up of 13 amino acids. Germline V CDR1 and CDR2: LGHNT, FRNRAP. Written as DNA, the CDR3 is TGTGCTAGTGGTCTCGGACAGAACACTGAAGCTTTCTTT. As protein: CASGLGQNTEAFF. Complete variable domain (other parts from reference TRBV12-5 and TRBJ1-1): DARVTQTPRHKVTEMGQEVTMRCQPILGHNTVFWYRQTMMQGLELLAYFRNRAPLDDSGMPKDRFSAEMPDATLATLKIQPSEPRDSAVYFCASGLGQNTEAFFGQGTRLTVV.

The chain carries TRBV13 and TRBJ2-7; D gene unclear. This CDR3 region has 11 residues. Trimming removed 4 bases at V and 5 bases at J, with 6 bases between. Germline CDR1 and CDR2: PRHDT and FYEKMQ (reference sequence). CDR3 DNA sequence: TGTGCCAGCAGCTACCGGGACGAGCAGTACTTC. Translated: CASSYRDEQYF.

The CDR3 DNA is TGTGCCAGCAGCCCCAGGGACAGATACGAGCAGTACTTC. The encoded protein is CASSPRDRYEQYF. V and J are TRBV5-4 and TRBJ2-7, with 7 nucleotides matching TRBD1. V trimming: 4 bases; J trimming: 4 bases; junction bases outside the gene matches: 5. Looked up from germline, CDR1 is SGHNT and CDR2 is YYREEE (reference sequence). CDR3 length equals 13 residues.

The V call is TRBV27, the J call TRBJ2-5; 7 bases match TRBD1. The CDR3 has 16 amino acids. With 0 bases clipped from V and 4 bases from J, the junction kept 8 bases outside the gene matches. Germline CDR1 is MNHEY and CDR2 is SMNVEV (reference sequence). The CDR3, as DNA: TGTGCCAGCAGTTTATCTTTGGGACAGTTGTCAGAGACCCAGTACTTC. Translated: CASSLSLGQLSETQYF.

The rearrangement links TRBV28 to TRBJ1-3; 10 nucleotides match TRBD1. V trimming: 3 bases; J trimming: 0 bases; junction bases outside the gene matches: 5. CDR1 MDHEN and CDR2 SYDVKM come from the germline V gene. This CDR3 is built from 17 residues. The CDR3 is CASSFDRGLSSGNTIYF. CDR3 nucleotide sequence: TGTGCCAGCAGTTTTGACAGGGGGCTCTCCTCTGGAAACACCATATATTTT.

The V gene is TRBV7-8, the J gene TRBJ2-2; TRBD1 matches at 9 bases. The CDR3 consists of 16 residues. Germline V gene sequence: CDR1 SGHVS, CDR2 FQNEAQ. V was pared by 5 bases and J by 6 bases, with 10 bases of the junction left unmatched. CDR3 DNA sequence: TGTGCCAGCAGCAGCCGACAGGGGGGTTTGGCCGGGGAGCTGTTTTTT. Residues: CASSSRQGGLAGELFF.

CDR3 sequence: CASSYEGRGNEQFF. The DNA of the CDR3 is TGTGCCAGCAGTTACGAGGGCAGGGGAAATGAGCAGTTCTTC. This chain connects TRBV6-5 to TRBJ2-1; a weak D match, TRBD1 (6 bases). The V and J ends lost 2 bases and 7 bases respectively, with 12 bases between them. CDR1 is MNHEY, CDR2 SVGAGI, per germline. CDR3 size: 14 residues.